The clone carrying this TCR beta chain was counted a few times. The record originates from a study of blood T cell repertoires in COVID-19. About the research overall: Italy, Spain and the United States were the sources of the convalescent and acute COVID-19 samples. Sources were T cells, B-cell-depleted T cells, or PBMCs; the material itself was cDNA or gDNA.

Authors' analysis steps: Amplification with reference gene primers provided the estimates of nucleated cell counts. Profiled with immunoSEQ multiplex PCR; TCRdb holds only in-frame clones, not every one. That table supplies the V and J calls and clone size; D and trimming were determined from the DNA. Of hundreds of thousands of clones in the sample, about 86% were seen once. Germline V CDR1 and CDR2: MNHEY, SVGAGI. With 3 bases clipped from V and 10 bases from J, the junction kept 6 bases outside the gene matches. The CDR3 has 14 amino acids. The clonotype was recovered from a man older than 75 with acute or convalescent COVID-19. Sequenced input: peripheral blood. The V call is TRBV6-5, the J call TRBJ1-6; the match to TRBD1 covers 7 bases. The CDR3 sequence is CASSYQGDGSPLHF. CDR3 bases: TGTGCCAGCAGTTATCAGGGGGACGGATCACCCCTCCACTTT.